This T cell receptor (beta chain) appears in the sequencing data of a study of blood T cells in healthy people across ages. Trimming took 7 bases from V and 3 from J; bases not matched to a gene: 15. CDR3 length: 17 amino acids. Germline-derived CDR1 and CDR2 are SGHKS and YYEKEE (reference sequence). Sample donors were healthy Caucasian individuals that came from Russia, aged roughly 6 to 95. Through a sample-barcoded 5' primer and a J-beta primer mix, a second PCR was run for about 7 to 12 cycles. TCRdb called the 5' RACE reads again in MiXCR, with one record for every CDR3 protein. The sample lists 1.5 million or so distinct CDR3 sequences, roughly 40% occurring once. Findings and limits, study-wide: Unsorted PBMC material precluded a definitive naive versus antigen-experienced comparison. In long-lived donors, naive CD4+ cell counts and diversity exceeded those of aged donors.

Only one count was recorded for this clonotype. As yet, its antigen is unknown. The J gene is TRBJ2-1, the V gene TRBV5-5; 8 bases match TRBD2. The sample was blood. The receptor's source is a woman between 18 and 30 years old in good health. CDR3 protein: CASRTPASGGYYNEQFF. CDR3 DNA sequence: TGTGCCAGCCGCACCCCGGCCAGCGGGGGCTACTACAATGAGCAGTTCTTC. The variable domain in full, with the rest retrieved from reference TRBV5-5 and TRBJ2-1, is DAGVTQSPTHLIKTRGQQVTLRCSPISGHKSVSWYQQVLGQGPQFIFQYYEKEERGRGNFPDRFSARQFPNYSSELNVNALLLGDSALYLCASRTPASGGYYNEQFFGPGTRLTVL.